The 29 T cell receptor beta chains in this list originate from one sample, sequenced in a study of beta chain features in type 1 diabetes. Investigators reverse transcribed all isolated RNA, so they sequenced expressed TCRB transcripts. Profiling relied on immunoSEQ multiplex PCR, and the TCRdb table lists in-frame clones only, not all of them. The sample contains around 500,000 clones, around 28% of which appear only once. The sample taken for sequencing was naive CD4+ T cells from blood. The receptors derive from a man younger than 35 in good health.

The table lists this clone with a few counts. The genes are TRBV9 and TRBJ1-1; weak D call: TRBD1 (5 bases). V was pared by 4 bases and J by 1 base, with 14 bases between. CDR3 length equals 15 residues. CDR1 SGDLS and CDR2 YYNGEE come from the germline V gene. DNA for the CDR3: TGTGCCAGCAGCCCCCGGGGACGGACGAACACTGAAGCTTTCTTT. This gives the protein CASSPRGRTNTEAFF.

There are a few counts of this clone. V gene TRBV7-2 combines with J gene TRBJ2-2; 9 nucleotides align to TRBD1. Per germline, CDR1 SGHTA and CDR2 FQGNSA. The trim removed 6 bases at V and 1 base at J, leaving 0 bases unmatched. The CDR3 contains 14 residues. The CDR3 DNA reads TGTGCCAGCAGGGGACAGGGGAACACCGGGGAGCTGTTTTTT. Translating it yields CASRGQGNTGELFF.

This clone turned up a few times. This chain links TRBV9 with TRBJ1-5; the D is unclear. Germline assignment: CDR1 SGDLS and CDR2 YYNGEE. V was pared by 0 bases and J by 3 bases, with 4 bases between. CDR3 length equals 13 residues. CDR3 amino acids: CASSVGDNQPQHF. Written as DNA, the CDR3 is TGTGCCAGCAGCGTAGGGGACAATCAGCCCCAGCATTTT.

This clone was seen a few times. Other DNA sequences within the sample encode an identical CDR3. The rearrangement links TRBV6-6 to TRBJ2-7; D is unclear. The V and J ends lost 6 bases and 3 bases respectively, with 9 bases between them. The germline gives CDR1 MNHNY, CDR2 SVGAGI (reference sequence). The CDR3 has 12 amino acids. The CDR3 nucleotides are TGTGCCAGCAGCCTCAGTAGCTACGAGCAGTACTTC. Its translation is CASSLSSYEQYF.

V usage is TRBV7-3 and J usage is TRBJ2-7; D ambiguous. This CDR3 is 13 amino acids long. Between the trimmed V and J ends, which lost 5 bases and 3 bases, there was a span of 11 bases. The germline gives CDR1 SGHTA, CDR2 FQGTGA. The CDR3, as DNA: TGTGCCAGCAGCATTTCCGCCGTCTACGAGCAGTACTTC. The encoded protein is CASSISAVYEQYF.

This clone was seen more than once but under ten times. A read error may account for a junction end that differs from germline. The chain combines TRBV2 with TRBJ1-1, with TRBD1 matching over 7 bases. CDR3 length: 12 residues. Germline CDR1 and CDR2: SNHLY and FYNNEI. In nucleotides, the CDR3 is TGTGCCAGCAGCGAAGTACAGGGGAGTGGTTTCTTT. Its protein product is CASSEVQGSGFF.

V usage is TRBV29-1 and J usage is TRBJ1-5; 7 bases line up with TRBD1. The CDR3 runs 13 residues. Germline V lookup: CDR1 SQVTM, CDR2 ANQGSEA. Trimming took 4 bases from V and 6 from J; bases not matched to a gene: 6. CDR3 protein: CSVGQGGGQPQHF. The CDR3 DNA is TGCAGCGTTGGTCAGGGGGGAGGTCAGCCCCAGCATTTT.

This chain connects TRBV19 to TRBJ2-1; D may be TRBD1 or TRBD2 (5 bases each). Germline lookup yields CDR1 LNHDA and CDR2 SQIVND (reference sequence). CDR3 length: 16 amino acids. V was clipped by 2 bases and J by 0 bases, with 11 bases between them. CDR3 protein: CASSIRRGSSYNEQFF. CDR3 nucleotides: TGTGCCAGTAGTATAAGACGGGGCAGCTCCTACAATGAGCAGTTCTTC. The whole variable domain, filled in from reference TRBV19 and TRBJ2-1, reads DGGITQSPKYLFRKEGQNVTLSCEQNLNHDAMYWYRQDPGQGLRLIYYSQIVNDFQKGDIAEGYSVSREKKESFPLTVTSAQKNPTAFYLCASSIRRGSSYNEQFFGPGTRLTVL.

V is TRBV29-1 and J is TRBJ1-1; no reliable D call. Germline V CDR1 and CDR2: SQVTM, ANQGSEA. Trimming took off 3 bases at V and 1 base at J, with 12 bases between the two ends. The CDR3 length is 14 residues. Here the CDR3 DNA reads TGCAGCGTTGACAGCTCTATGACGAACACTGAAGCTTTCTTT. This sequence encodes CSVDSSMTNTEAFF.

V is TRBV29-1 and J is TRBJ2-3, with 7 positions matching TRBD2. The CDR3 sequence is 15 residues long. Trimming removed 4 bases from V and 4 bases from J; junction bases left unmatched: 11. Germline assignment: CDR1 SQVTM and CDR2 ANQGSEA. CDR3 in amino acids: CSVGGSAGVSDTQYF. The DNA for the CDR3 is TGCAGCGTTGGGGGTAGCGCGGGAGTTTCAGATACGCAGTATTTT.

This clone was counted a few times. The chain joins TRBV29-1 to TRBJ1-1, with unresolved D. Germline CDR1 and CDR2: SQVTM and ANQGSEA. The CDR3 totals 12 residues. V shed 4 bases and J shed 1 base, with 7 bases lying between them. This CDR3 is CSVVRQNTEAFF. The CDR3, as DNA: TGCAGCGTTGTTCGACAGAACACTGAAGCTTTCTTT.

This clone appeared a few times. The rearrangement joins TRBV25-1 to TRBJ2-5, with a tentative D call TRBD1 (5 bases). V lost 4 bases and J 4 bases, leaving 16 bases between the germline ends. Germline-derived CDR1 and CDR2 are MGHDK and SYGVNS. The CDR3 length is 15 residues. CDR3 amino acids: CASSALTRRGETQYF. The CDR3 DNA reads as TGTGCCAGCAGTGCCCTAACCAGAAGGGGAGAGACCCAGTACTTC.

This clone appeared a few times. The V call is TRBV7-9, the J call TRBJ2-3, with a possible D match to TRBD1 (5 bases). Germline CDR1 reads SEHNR; CDR2 reads FQNEAQ (reference sequence). CDR3 length: 15 amino acids. The germline V and J ends were trimmed by 4 bases and 0 bases, with 11 bases remaining between them. The CDR3 region has the DNA TGTGCCAGCAGCTCGCAGGGAACTAGCACAGATACGCAGTATTTT. It translates to CASSSQGTSTDTQYF.

V is TRBV7-2 and J is TRBJ2-3; D is undetermined. Trimming shortened V by 1 base and J by 0 bases, and 11 bases separated the two germline ends. Germline V gene lookup returns CDR1 SGHTA and CDR2 FQGNSA. The CDR3 is 16 residues long. The CDR3 loop is CASSLGRVTSTDTQYF. Written as DNA, the CDR3 is TGTGCCAGCAGCTTAGGTCGGGTCACTAGCACAGATACGCAGTATTTT.

This sequence joins TRBV30 and TRBJ1-2; TRBD1 matches 7 bases. Germline V gene sequence: CDR1 GTSNPN, CDR2 SVGIG (reference sequence). Trimming at V came to 3 bases and at J to 5 bases, leaving 12 bases not matched to a gene. The CDR3 is made up of 15 amino acids. In DNA, the CDR3 is TGTGCCTGGAGAGGAACTCTACAGGGGAGATATGGCTACACCTTC. As protein: CAWRGTLQGRYGYTF.

V gene TRBV30 combines with J gene TRBJ2-7; D gene unclear. In germline, CDR1 is GTSNPN, CDR2 SVGIG (reference sequence). The CDR3 loop spans 15 amino acids. V was cut by 0 bases and J by 0 bases, with 12 bases left in between. CDR3 DNA sequence: TGTGCCTGGAGTGTACTCGGCAGTCTCTCCTACGAGCAGTACTTC. Translating it yields CAWSVLGSLSYEQYF. The complete variable domain, with remaining parts taken from reference TRBV30 and TRBJ2-7, reads SQTIHQWPATLVQPVGSPLSLECTVEGTSNPNLYWYRQAAGRGLQLLFYSVGIGQISSEVPQNLSASRPQDRQFILSSKKLLLSDSGFYLCAWSVLGSLSYEQYFGPGTRLTVT.

This chain connects TRBV4-3 to TRBJ1-5; no firm D call. CDR3 length: 13 residues. Germline V lookup: CDR1 LGHNA, CDR2 YSLEER. V lost 0 bases, J lost 7 bases, and 7 bases lay in between. CDR3 protein: CASSQDPWQPQHF. DNA of the CDR3: TGCGCCAGCAGCCAAGATCCGTGGCAGCCCCAGCATTTT.

The V gene is TRBV5-1, the J gene TRBJ2-6; TRBD1 might be the D (5 bases). CDR3 length: 17 residues. Trimming removed 5 bases from V and 1 base from J, with 16 bases in between. Germline V gene data show CDR1 as SGHRS and CDR2 as YFSETQ. CDR3 bases: TGCGCCAGCAGTCCGACAGAAAAATCTTCTGGGGCCAACGTCCTGACTTTC. This translates into CASSPTEKSSGANVLTF.

V and J are TRBV9 and TRBJ2-7, with TRBD2 matching 8 bases. The CDR3 has 15 amino acids. Per the germline V gene, CDR1 is SGDLS and CDR2 is YYNGEE. J lost 2 bases, V lost 0 bases, and 4 bases had no gene match. The CDR3 is CASSVGGSGTYEQYF. The CDR3 DNA follows: TGTGCCAGCAGCGTAGGTGGTAGCGGGACCTACGAGCAGTACTTC.

The J gene is TRBJ1-2, the V gene TRBV28, with TRBD1 matching over 8 bases. The CDR3 extends over 13 amino acids. Germline CDR1 MDHEN, CDR2 SYDVKM. V gave up 9 bases and J gave up 4 bases; unmatched junction bases: 7. The CDR3 loop reads CARIDRGTYGYTF. CDR3 sequence (DNA): TGTGCCAGGATAGACAGGGGCACCTATGGCTACACCTTC.

The chain is built from TRBV29-1 and TRBJ1-1; no clear D gene. This CDR3 has 15 amino acids. The germline V and J ends were trimmed by 0 bases and 6 bases, with 17 bases remaining between them. The germline CDR1 and CDR2 sequences are SQVTM and ANQGSEA. The CDR3 sequence is CSVEELDAVVSEAFF. CDR3 DNA: TGCAGCGTTGAAGAGTTGGACGCAGTGGTATCTGAAGCTTTCTTT.

Points on this clone: Other DNA sequences in this sample translate to the same CDR3. J is TRBJ2-6 and V is TRBV7-2; unclear D gene. This CDR3 has 15 amino acids. Trimming left V 1 base short and J 1 base short, with 5 bases between. Germline V CDR1 and CDR2: SGHTA, FQGNSA. Written as DNA, the CDR3 is TGTGCCAGCAGCTTAGGCGGTTCTGGGGCCAACGTCCTGACTTTC. Protein: CASSLGGSGANVLTF.

The chain links TRBV30 to TRBJ1-4, with 7 bases aligning to TRBD1. This CDR3 has 14 amino acids. Germline V gene sequence: CDR1 GTSNPN, CDR2 SVGIG (reference sequence). V gave up 2 bases and J gave up 7 bases; unmatched junction bases: 7. CDR3 sequence (DNA): TGTGCCTGGAGTCCCGGACAGGTTACTGAAAAACTGTTTTTT. Translating gives CAWSPGQVTEKLFF.

The V call is TRBV28, the J call TRBJ2-7; 7 bases align to TRBD1. Germline values: CDR1 MDHEN, CDR2 SYDVKM. J lost 1 base, V lost 1 base, and 7 bases had no gene match. This CDR3 is built from 16 residues. CDR3 region: CASSLSWDSTSYEQYF. CDR3 bases: TGTGCCAGCAGTTTATCCTGGGACAGCACATCCTACGAGCAGTACTTC.

The chain uses TRBV9 and TRBJ1-2, with D uncertain. Germline CDR1 and CDR2: SGDLS and YYNGEE. V was pared by 10 bases and J by 3 bases, with 22 bases between. This CDR3 contains 15 residues. The CDR3 coding sequence is TGTGCCTCTCTCGCCTCTCGGGGTCGGCACTATGGCTACACCTTC. Translated: CASLASRGRHYGYTF.

This clone was counted only a few times. The chain employs TRBV5-1 and TRBJ2-3; 7 bases match TRBD1. J was trimmed by 6 bases and V by 1 base; bases with no gene match: 8. There are 15 residues in the CDR3. From germline, CDR1 is SGHRS and CDR2 YFSETQ. The CDR3, as DNA: TGCGCCAGCAGCTTGTTAGCTGCCAGGGGGGATACGCAGTATTTT. Amino acid sequence: CASSLLAARGDTQYF.

This clone was counted only a few times. This chain uses TRBV30 with TRBJ2-5; no reliable D call. Germline values: CDR1 GTSNPN, CDR2 SVGIG (reference sequence). The CDR3 spans 12 residues. V lost 5 bases, J lost 0 bases, and 7 bases lay in between. The CDR3 DNA reads as TGTGCCTGGGGGTGGGACCAAGAGACCCAGTACTTC. It specifies CAWGWDQETQYF.

The V gene is TRBV19, the J gene TRBJ2-1, with no clear D. Germline assignment: CDR1 LNHDA and CDR2 SQIVND (reference sequence). The CDR3 is 15 amino acids. V was clipped by 0 bases and J by 0 bases, with 6 bases between them. The CDR3: CASSIDGSSYNEQFF. As DNA, the CDR3 is TGTGCCAGTAGTATAGACGGTAGCTCCTACAATGAGCAGTTCTTC.

This clone was seen a few times. The chain has TRBV4-2 and TRBJ2-4; no firm D call. Germline V lookup: CDR1 LGHNA, CDR2 YNFKEQ. The CDR3 runs 16 residues. Trimming stripped 1 base from V and 0 bases from J, with 10 bases between. This CDR3 reads CASSQVGTLAKNIQYF. In DNA form, the CDR3 reads TGTGCCAGCAGCCAAGTAGGCACCTTAGCCAAAAACATTCAGTACTTC.